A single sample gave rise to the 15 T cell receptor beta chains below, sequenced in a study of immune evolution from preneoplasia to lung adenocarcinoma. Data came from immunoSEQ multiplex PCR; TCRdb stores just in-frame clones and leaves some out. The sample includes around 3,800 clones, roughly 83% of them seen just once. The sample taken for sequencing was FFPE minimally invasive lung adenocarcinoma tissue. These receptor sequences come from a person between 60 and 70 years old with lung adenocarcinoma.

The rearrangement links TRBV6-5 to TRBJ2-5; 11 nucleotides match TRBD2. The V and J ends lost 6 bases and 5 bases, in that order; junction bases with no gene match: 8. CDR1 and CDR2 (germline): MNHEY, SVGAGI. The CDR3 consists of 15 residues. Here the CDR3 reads CASSTGTSGRETQYF. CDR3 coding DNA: TGTGCCAGCAGCACCGGGACTAGCGGTCGCGAGACCCAGTACTTC.

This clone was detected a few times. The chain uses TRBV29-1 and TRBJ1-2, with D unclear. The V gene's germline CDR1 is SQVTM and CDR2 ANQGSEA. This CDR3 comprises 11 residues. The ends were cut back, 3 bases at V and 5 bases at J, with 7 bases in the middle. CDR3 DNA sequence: TGCAGCGTTGAGGGTGGTTATGGCTACACCTTC. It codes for CSVEGGYGYTF.

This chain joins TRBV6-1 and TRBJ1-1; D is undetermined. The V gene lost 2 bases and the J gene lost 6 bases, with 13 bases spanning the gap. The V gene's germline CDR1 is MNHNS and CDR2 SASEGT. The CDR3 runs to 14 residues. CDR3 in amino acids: CASSELFTPPEAFF. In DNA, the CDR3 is TGTGCCAGCAGTGAATTGTTTACCCCGCCTGAAGCTTTCTTT.

The CDR3 loop is CASSLWGSSGNTIYF. The DNA for the CDR3 is TGTGCCAGCAGTTTGTGGGGGAGCTCTGGAAACACCATATATTTT. The rearrangement links TRBV5-4 to TRBJ1-3; TRBD1 is a possible D gene (5 bases). In germline, CDR1 is SGHNT, CDR2 YYREEE (reference sequence). Trimming took 5 bases from V and 0 from J, leaving 12 bases between them. The CDR3 has 15 amino acids.

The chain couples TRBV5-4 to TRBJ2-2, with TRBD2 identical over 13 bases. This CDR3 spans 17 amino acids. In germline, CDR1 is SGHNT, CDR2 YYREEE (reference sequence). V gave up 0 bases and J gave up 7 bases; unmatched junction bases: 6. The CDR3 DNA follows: TGTGCCAGCAGCTTGGATACTAGCGGGAGGGCCGGCGGGGAGCTGTTTTTT. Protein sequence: CASSLDTSGRAGGELFF.

DNA of the CDR3: TGTGCCAGCAGCACAACGACAGGGGAGGACACTGAAGCTTTCTTT. This gives the protein CASSTTTGEDTEAFF. This chain links TRBV6-5 with TRBJ1-1, with 8 bases aligning to TRBD1. With V trimmed by 6 bases and J by 3 bases, 9 bases remained unmatched. The CDR3 contains 15 residues. The germline V gene encodes CDR1 MNHEY and CDR2 SVGAGI.

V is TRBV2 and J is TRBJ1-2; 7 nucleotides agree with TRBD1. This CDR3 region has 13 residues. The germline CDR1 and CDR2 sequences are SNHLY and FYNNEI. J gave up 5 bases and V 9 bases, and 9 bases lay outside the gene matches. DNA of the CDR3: TGTGCCAGTCGACAGGGCCAGATATATGGCTACACCTTC. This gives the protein CASRQGQIYGYTF.

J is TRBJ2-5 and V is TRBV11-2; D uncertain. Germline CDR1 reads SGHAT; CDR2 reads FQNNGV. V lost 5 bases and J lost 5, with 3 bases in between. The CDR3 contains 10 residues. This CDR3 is CASSRETQYF. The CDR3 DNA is TGTGCCAGCAGCCGGGAGACCCAGTACTTC.

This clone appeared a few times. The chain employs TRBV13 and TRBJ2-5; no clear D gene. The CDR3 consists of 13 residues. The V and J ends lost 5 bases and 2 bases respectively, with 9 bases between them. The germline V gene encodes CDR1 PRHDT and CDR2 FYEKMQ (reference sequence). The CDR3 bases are TGTGCCAGCAGCCGCCCTAGTCAAGAGACCCAGTACTTC. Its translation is CASSRPSQETQYF.

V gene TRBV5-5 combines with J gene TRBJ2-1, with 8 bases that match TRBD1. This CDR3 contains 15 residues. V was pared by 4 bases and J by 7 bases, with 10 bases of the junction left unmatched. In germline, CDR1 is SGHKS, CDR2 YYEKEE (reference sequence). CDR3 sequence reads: CASSTRTGSQNEQFF. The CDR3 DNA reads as TGTGCCAGCAGCACACGGACAGGGTCCCAAAATGAGCAGTTCTTC.

In nucleotides, the CDR3 is TGTGCCAGCAGCTTAGACGGCTCACTGGATGGCTACACCTTC. Protein: CASSLDGSLDGYTF. The chain recombines TRBV11-2 with TRBJ1-2; no clear D. Germline CDR1 SGHAT, CDR2 FQNNGV. CDR3 length: 14 residues. The V and J ends lost 0 bases and 6 bases respectively, with 11 bases between them.

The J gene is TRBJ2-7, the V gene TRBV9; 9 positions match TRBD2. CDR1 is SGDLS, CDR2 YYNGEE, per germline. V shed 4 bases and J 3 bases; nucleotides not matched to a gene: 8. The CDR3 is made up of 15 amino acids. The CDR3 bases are TGTGCCAGCAGCCCCAGGGCTAGCGGGAACTACGAGCAGTACTTC. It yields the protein CASSPRASGNYEQYF.

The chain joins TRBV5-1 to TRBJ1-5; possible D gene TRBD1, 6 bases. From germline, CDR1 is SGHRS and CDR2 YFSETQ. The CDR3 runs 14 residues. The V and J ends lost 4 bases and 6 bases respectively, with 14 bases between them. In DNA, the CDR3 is TGCGCCAGCAGCCTTATACAGGGCAGTCAGCCCCAGCATTTT. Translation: CASSLIQGSQPQHF.

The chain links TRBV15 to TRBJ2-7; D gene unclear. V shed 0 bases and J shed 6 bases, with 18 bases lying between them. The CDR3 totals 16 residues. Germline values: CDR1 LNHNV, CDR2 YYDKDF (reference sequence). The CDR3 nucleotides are TGTGCCACCAGCAGAGATAGTTATGGGAACAAGCCCGAGCAGTACTTC. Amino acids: CATSRDSYGNKPEQYF.

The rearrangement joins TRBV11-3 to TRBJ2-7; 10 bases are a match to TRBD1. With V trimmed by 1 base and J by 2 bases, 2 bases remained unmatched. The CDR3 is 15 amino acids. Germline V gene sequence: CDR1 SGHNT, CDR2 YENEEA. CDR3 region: CASSLGGTGAYEQYF. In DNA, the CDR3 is TGTGCCAGCAGCTTAGGCGGGACAGGGGCCTACGAGCAGTACTTC.